The T cell receptor (beta chain) under discussion was sequenced for a study of blood T cell repertoires in COVID-19. Study-wide context: Spain, Italy and the United States supplied samples that represented acute and convalescent COVID-19. From T cells, B-cell-depleted T cells, or PBMCs came the material, which was cDNA or gDNA.

Study processing details: Nucleated cell number was recorded as an estimate derived from reference gene primer amplification. Some clones are missing from TCRdb's copy, which holds only in-frame ones; the method was immunoSEQ multiplex PCR. That table is the source of V, J and clone size, and D and trimming were worked out from the DNA. The repertoire holds tens of thousands of clones, with roughly 90% as singletons. The receptor comes from a human donor with active COVID-19. The donor label of this sample is uncertain. What was sequenced was peripheral blood.

The DNA of the CDR3 is TGTGCCAGCAGCCAACAAGCTAGCGGAGTGGCGGAGACCCAGTACTTC. Residues: CASSQQASGVAETQYF. The J gene is TRBJ2-5, the V gene TRBV4-2; 7 positions match TRBD2. The CDR3 extends over 16 amino acids. J lost 5 bases, V lost 2 bases, and 11 bases had no gene match. CDR1 is LGHNA, CDR2 YNFKEQ, per germline.